The rows below give T cell receptor beta chains drawn from one sample of a study of Graves' ophthalmopathy and Graves' hyperthyroidism. TCRdb reprocessed the multiplex PCR reads via MiXCR and lists one record per CDR3 protein. The sample includes approximately 460,000 distinct CDR3 sequences, 13% to 15% of them seen just once. The specimen was blood. These receptors all stem from a woman under 40 with Graves' ophthalmopathy. Both conserved end residues are trimmed from each CDR3. Fields, in order: CDR3 protein, D gene, clone size, V gene, J gene. The D gene is left open where the match is weak. Rows give clone size only sometimes, using once, few, many, or a class for an expanded clone.

CDR3: ASSYSTGELYGYT
D: -
size: -
V: TRBV6-5
J: TRBJ1-2

CDR3: ASRDLRNTEAF
D: -
size: few
V: TRBV25-1
J: TRBJ1-1

CDR3: ASSLNVAGGYEQY
D: TRBD2
size: -
V: TRBV11-2
J: TRBJ2-7

CDR3: ASSLGGPGFPYNSPLH
D: -
size: many
V: TRBV7-2
J: TRBJ1-6

CDR3: ASSSSNRDSYGYT
D: TRBD1
size: many
V: TRBV7-9
J: TRBJ1-2

CDR3: ASSFIAGSRETQY
D: TRBD2
size: -
V: TRBV5-1
J: TRBJ2-5

CDR3: ASSLERELSYEQY
D: -
size: many
V: TRBV11-2
J: TRBJ2-7

CDR3: ASSLAGAEETQY
D: -
size: many
V: TRBV28
J: TRBJ2-5

CDR3: ASSFGAGLDKGYT
D: -
size: many
V: TRBV7-2
J: TRBJ1-2

CDR3: ASSQDDRVSYEQY
D: TRBD1
size: many
V: TRBV4-1
J: TRBJ2-7

CDR3: ASSYSRQREGSYEQY
D: TRBD2
size: many
V: TRBV6-5
J: TRBJ2-7

CDR3: ASTLSGLYEQY
D: -
size: -
V: TRBV12-3/TRBV12-4
J: TRBJ2-7

CDR3: ASRGGTSTFGELF
D: TRBD2
size: many
V: TRBV2
J: TRBJ2-2

CDR3: ASSPRDRLAKNIQY
D: TRBD1
size: many
V: TRBV28
J: TRBJ2-4

CDR3: ASSFAAGGDEQY
D: -
size: -
V: TRBV13
J: TRBJ2-7

CDR3: ASSQDVYSNQPQH
D: -
size: -
V: TRBV4-2
J: TRBJ1-5

CDR3: SARAGGSGANVLT
D: TRBD2
size: few
V: TRBV20-1
J: TRBJ2-6

CDR3: ASSQPRQGAVETQY
D: TRBD1
size: many
V: TRBV4-1
J: TRBJ2-5

CDR3: ASSLHVSYEQY
D: -
size: many
V: TRBV6-2/TRBV6-3
J: TRBJ2-7

CDR3: ASRGTGATYEQY
D: TRBD1
size: many
V: TRBV2
J: TRBJ2-7

CDR3: ASSFGEGTGELF
D: TRBD2
size: -
V: TRBV5-5
J: TRBJ2-2

CDR3: ASSAQTGTGGYT
D: TRBD1
size: many
V: TRBV11-2
J: TRBJ1-2

CDR3: ASSLAEGGDEQY
D: -
size: -
V: TRBV5-1
J: TRBJ2-7

CDR3: ASRFSVLYEQY
D: -
size: -
V: TRBV2
J: TRBJ2-7

CDR3: ASRTNTEAF
D: -
size: many
V: TRBV28
J: TRBJ1-1

CDR3: ASSQVATQGDYSNQPQH
D: TRBD1
size: -
V: TRBV4-1
J: TRBJ1-5

CDR3: ASSPAKFYEQY
D: -
size: many
V: TRBV7-8
J: TRBJ2-7

CDR3: ASRPGRENYGYT
D: -
size: -
V: TRBV2
J: TRBJ1-2

CDR3: ASSFGRGGATPLH
D: -
size: few
V: TRBV27
J: TRBJ1-6

CDR3: ASSPLGTGGVMGQY
D: TRBD2
size: -
V: TRBV3-1
J: TRBJ2-7

CDR3: ASSLDTNYGYT
D: -
size: many
V: TRBV7-2
J: TRBJ1-2

CDR3: ASSTRGGYNYGYT
D: -
size: many
V: TRBV7-2
J: TRBJ1-2

CDR3: SANNYMNTEAF
D: -
size: many
V: TRBV20-1
J: TRBJ1-1

CDR3: AISVTGTGPPPQH
D: TRBD1
size: many
V: TRBV10-3
J: TRBJ1-5

CDR3: ASRKGAANTGELF
D: -
size: many
V: TRBV7-2
J: TRBJ2-2

CDR3: ASSQCRGAEAF
D: -
size: -
V: TRBV3-1
J: TRBJ1-1

CDR3: ASSLLGTGNTIY
D: -
size: many
V: TRBV12-3/TRBV12-4
J: TRBJ1-3

CDR3: ATSDFPGQKNTGELF
D: TRBD1
size: few
V: TRBV24-1
J: TRBJ2-2

CDR3: ASSSPGKDPTYEQY
D: -
size: -
V: TRBV7-8
J: TRBJ2-7

CDR3: ASSVGGSISPLH
D: -
size: -
V: TRBV9
J: TRBJ1-6

CDR3: ASSGRDRNSPLH
D: TRBD1
size: many
V: TRBV3-1
J: TRBJ1-6

CDR3: ASSLSSSLGYT
D: -
size: many
V: TRBV27
J: TRBJ1-2

CDR3: ASSFGGLNQPQH
D: -
size: many
V: TRBV12-3/TRBV12-4
J: TRBJ1-5

CDR3: ASSTGTSGNK
D: TRBD2
size: few
V: TRBV6-1
J: TRBJ2-7

CDR3: SARSRGHEQY
D: -
size: many
V: TRBV20-1
J: TRBJ2-7